This TCR beta chain stems from a study of T cell responses to AZD1222 COVID-19 vaccine. Germline assignment: CDR1 KGHDR and CDR2 SFDVKD. Losses at the gene ends were 6 bases for V and 3 bases for J; bases not matched to a gene: 2. The CDR3 consists of 14 residues. Study-level results: A mostly white British donor set with more females was recruited, and clonal diversity was possibly underestimated. Baseline testing showed seropositivity in only a handful of AZD1222 recipients. Spike-specific TCR breadth rose after two AZD1222 doses, and depth rose as well. Among spike-specific TCRs, nearly half reportedly target unmutated variant regions.

On this clone itself: Its specificity is unknown.

Clones were sequenced by immunoSEQ multiplex PCR, and TCRdb holds only the in-frame ones, with some missing. The sample lists more than 110,000 clones, over 90% occurring once. The sequences come from peripheral blood, collected on day 0 of AZD1222 vaccination. The chain employs TRBV24-1 and TRBJ2-3, with 10 bases aligning to TRBD2. The receptor comes from an adult in good health. CDR3 region: CATSLAGVTDTQYF. The CDR3 DNA sequence: TGTGCCACCAGTCTAGCGGGAGTAACAGATACGCAGTATTTT.